There are a few counts of the clone carrying this T cell receptor (beta chain). The V gene's germline CDR1 is SGHTA and CDR2 FQGNSA. The CDR3 length is 15 residues. V gave up 0 bases and J gave up 8 bases, with 14 bases separating them. TCRdb called the RT-PCR reads again in MiXCR, with one record for every CDR3 protein. The sample carries almost 700,000 distinct CDR3 sequences, 14% recorded once. The gene calls are TRBV7-2 and TRBJ2-4; D unclear. Sequences were obtained from memory CD4+ T cells from blood. The sequence derives from a female donor in good health, serving as a healthy control. CDR3 protein: CASSLAQTALDIQYF. In nucleotides, the CDR3 is TGTGCCAGCAGCTTAGCGCAAACCGCTCTGGACATTCAGTACTTC.